The rows below give T cell receptor beta chains drawn from one sample of a study of cytomegalovirus exposure and HLA in healthy donors. Produced via immunoSEQ multiplex PCR; TCRdb's table is partial and in-frame only. The sample has about 170,000 clones; almost 75% are singletons. The specimen sequenced was PBMCs. The receptors here all came from a woman aged 18-29 years in good health and CMV-seropositive. Both conserved end residues are part of each CDR3. D genes are given only for firm matches. Clone size is not always given. Where it is, it says once, few, many or a class for expanded clones.

d_call,v_call,clone_size,j_call,cdr3_aa,cdr3_nt
-,TRBV30,-,TRBJ1-1,CAWSPQTAREAFF,TGTGCCTGGAGCCCCCAGACAGCTCGCGAAGCTTTCTTT
-,TRBV2,once,TRBJ2-1,CASSEQGGEYNEQFF,TGTGCCAGCAGTGAACAGGGTGGGGAATACAATGAGCAGTTCTTC
TRBD1,TRBV9,-,TRBJ2-5,CASSVGDSKETQYF,TGTGCCAGCAGCGTAGGGGACAGTAAAGAGACCCAGTACTTC
-,TRBV7-2,-,TRBJ2-3,CASSLEVSTQYF,TGTGCCAGCAGCTTAGAGGTTAGCACGCAGTATTTT
TRBD1,TRBV7-8,-,TRBJ2-7,CATAVGGLDEQYF,TGTGCCACAGCAGTAGGGGGCCTCGACGAGCAGTACTTC
-,TRBV6-6,few,TRBJ1-5,CASSYYQGQPQHF,TGTGCCAGCAGTTATTACCAGGGTCAGCCCCAGCATTTT
TRBD1,TRBV27,few,TRBJ1-1,CASTRPGGNTEAFF,TGTGCCAGCACCCGCCCAGGGGGGAACACTGAAGCTTTCTTT
TRBD1,TRBV2,few,TRBJ2-2,CASGKDRYTGELFF,TGTGCCAGCGGGAAGGACAGGTACACCGGGGAGCTGTTTTTT
TRBD2,TRBV5-6,-,TRBJ2-1,CASTLGGVGNEQFF,TGTGCCAGCACCCTTGGGGGGGTCGGCAATGAGCAGTTCTTC
TRBD2,TRBV7-6,-,TRBJ2-5,CASRGTGTSPETQYF,TGTGCCAGCAGGGGCACCGGGACTAGCCCAGAGACCCAGTACTTC
-,TRBV9,-,TRBJ1-1,CASSVAPRGTEAFF,TGTGCCAGCAGCGTAGCCCCGAGAGGGACTGAAGCTTTCTTT